The 23 T cell receptor beta chains reported below all come from one sample, sequenced in a study of CD8 T cells in ankylosing spondylitis. Study results and caveats: The study identified a TCR beta motif of 7 or 8 highly homologous variants that appeared characteristic of ankylosing spondylitis blood.

No antigen has been assigned to these receptors. TCRdb independently ran MiXCR on the 5' RACE reads; one entry per CDR3 protein. The table shows fewer than 500,000 distinct CDR3 sequences, with approximately 20% occurring only once. Source material: blood, either unsorted or a sorted T cell fraction (not recorded which). The receptors shown here come from a male donor with ankylosing spondylitis.

This clonotype occurred a few times. This chain links TRBV7-9 with TRBJ2-1; D is possibly TRBD2 (5 bases). Looked up from germline, CDR1 is SEHNR and CDR2 is FQNEAQ (reference sequence). CDR3 length: 12 amino acids. Trimming cost V 5 bases and J 8 bases, with 10 bases left between them. This chain's CDR3 is CASSRGSYEQFF. Written as DNA, the CDR3 is TGTGCCAGCAGCCGAGGGAGCTATGAGCAGTTCTTC. Full variable domain (remainder filled in from reference TRBV7-9 and TRBJ2-1): DTGVSQNPRHKITKRGQNVTFRCDPISEHNRLYWYRQTLGQGPEFLTYFQNEAQLEKSRLLSDRFSAERPKGSFSTLEIQRTEQGDSAMYLCASSRGSYEQFFGPGTRLTVL.

This clonotype was observed a single time. This chain connects TRBV7-2 to TRBJ1-2; D remains unclear. CDR1 and CDR2 (germline): SGHTA, FQGNSA. Trimming took 0 bases from V and 1 from J, leaving 15 bases between them. The CDR3 runs to 17 residues. In DNA form, the CDR3 reads TGTGCCAGCAGCTTAGCCGGCAGGCGCAACAATAACTATGGCTACACCTTC. Amino acid sequence: CASSLAGRRNNNYGYTF. The complete variable domain, with remaining parts taken from reference TRBV7-2 and TRBJ1-2, reads GAGVSQSPSNKVTEKGKDVELRCDPISGHTALYWYRQSLGQGLEFLIYFQGNSAPDKSGLPSDRFSAERTGGSVSTLTIQRTQQEDSAVYLCASSLAGRRNNNYGYTFGSGTRLTVV.

This clonotype was recorded a few times. The rearrangement uses TRBV28 and TRBJ2-7; TRBD1 might be the D (6 bases). Trimming took 6 bases from V and 1 from J, leaving 10 bases between them. This CDR3 is 13 amino acids long. Germline-derived CDR1 and CDR2 are MDHEN and SYDVKM. In DNA form, the CDR3 reads TGTGCCAGCAGCCGAGGACAGTCCTACGAGCAGTACTTC. Translated, it gives CASSRGQSYEQYF.

The table lists this clonotype with a few counts. This chain connects TRBV20-1 to TRBJ2-1, with D hard to call. V was trimmed by 0 bases and J by 5 bases, leaving 8 bases between them. CDR3 size: 13 residues. Germline values: CDR1 DFQATT, CDR2 SNEGSKA (reference sequence). The CDR3 spells CSARDGLHNEQFF. CDR3 sequence (DNA): TGCAGTGCTAGAGATGGTCTACACAATGAGCAGTTCTTC.

This sequence joins TRBV28 and TRBJ1-1, with D tentatively TRBD1 (5 bases). Germline values: CDR1 MDHEN, CDR2 SYDVKM. The CDR3 runs to 14 residues. Trimming took off 6 bases at V and 3 bases at J, with 14 bases between the two ends. The CDR3 DNA follows: TGTGCCAGCAGGAAGGGGTGGCCGTACACTGAAGCTTTCTTT. This translates into CASRKGWPYTEAFF. The complete variable domain, with remaining parts taken from reference TRBV28 and TRBJ1-1, reads DVKVTQSSRYLVKRTGEKVFLECVQDMDHENMFWYRQDPGLGLRLIYFSYDVKMKEKGDIPEGYSVSREKKERFSLILESASTNQTSMYLCASRKGWPYTEAFFGQGTRLTVV.

Only a few counts were recorded for this clonotype. The rearrangement links TRBV2 to TRBJ2-5, with 7 positions matching TRBD2. The V gene end was trimmed by 3 bases and the J gene end by 6 bases; junction bases not matched to a gene: 7. Germline CDR1 reads SNHLY; CDR2 reads FYNNEI. The CDR3 has 14 residues. CDR3 residues: CASSDMAGAKTQYF. The CDR3 DNA reads TGTGCCAGCAGTGATATGGCGGGAGCAAAGACCCAGTACTTC. Combining the CDR3 with reference TRBV2 and TRBJ2-5 gives the whole variable domain EPEVTQTPSHQVTQMGQEVILRCVPISNHLYFYWYRQILGQKVEFLVSFYNNEISEKSEIFDDQFSVERPDGSNFTLKIRSTKLEDSAMYFCASSDMAGAKTQYFGPGTRLLVL.

This clonotype was observed a handful of times. The chain combines TRBV4-2 with TRBJ2-6; D is undetermined. Deletions cut 5 bases from V and 3 bases from J, with 2 bases between. Germline loops: CDR1 LGHNA, CDR2 YNFKEQ. The CDR3 contains 12 residues. Written as DNA, the CDR3 is TGTGCCAGCAGCGTTGGGGCCAACGTCCTGACTTTC. This sequence encodes CASSVGANVLTF.

Notes on this clonotype: This may be a read error, as it is one base from a much larger clone. The rearrangement joins TRBV4-2 to TRBJ2-3; a weak D match, TRBD1 (6 bases). The germline V gene encodes CDR1 LGHNA and CDR2 YNFKEQ. This CDR3 has 13 amino acids. Trimming took 2 bases from V and 4 from J, leaving 7 bases between them. In nucleotides, the CDR3 is TGTGCCAGCAGCCAACAGGGGTCAGATACGCAGTATTTT. It is translated as CASSQQGSDTQYF.

This clonotype was picked up a small number of times. V and J are TRBV30 and TRBJ2-5; D is unresolved. The CDR3 contains 13 residues. V lost 0 bases and J lost 1, with 6 bases in between. CDR1 and CDR2 from the germline V gene are GTSNPN and SVGIG (reference sequence). The CDR3 DNA reads TGTGCCTGGAGTGTACGACTCCAAGAGACCCAGTACTTC. Its translation: CAWSVRLQETQYF.

This clonotype occurred a few times. The chain links TRBV12-3 or TRBV12-4 to TRBJ1-6, with D uncertain. This CDR3 region has 14 residues. V was clipped by 0 bases and J by 10 bases, with 10 bases between them. The CDR3 sequence: CASSLAGSRSPLHF. CDR3 coding DNA: TGTGCCAGCAGTTTAGCAGGGTCGAGGTCACCCCTCCACTTT.

The chain carries TRBV29-1 and TRBJ1-2; D is perhaps TRBD1 (6 bases). The CDR3 length is 12 residues. V lost 6 bases and J 4 bases, leaving 12 bases between the germline ends. CDR1 SQVTM and CDR2 ANQGSEA come from the germline V gene. DNA for the CDR3: TGCAGCGTCTCAGGGGCCCTCTATGGCTACACCTTC. The encoded protein is CSVSGALYGYTF.

This clonotype was seen a handful of times. J is TRBJ2-2 and V is TRBV5-1; no clear D. Germline V gene lookup returns CDR1 SGHRS and CDR2 YFSETQ. The CDR3 totals 17 residues. V shed 0 bases and J shed 0 bases, with 12 bases lying between them. The CDR3 coding sequence is TGCGCCAGCAGCTTGGATGGTGTGTCTTCGAACACCGGGGAGCTGTTTTTT. Protein: CASSLDGVSSNTGELFF. Filled out from reference TRBV5-1 and TRBJ2-2, the complete variable domain reads KAGVTQTPRYLIKTRGQQVTLSCSPISGHRSVSWYQQTPGQGLQFLFEYFSETQRNKGNFPGRFSGRQFSNSRSEMNVSTLELGDSALYLCASSLDGVSSNTGELFFGEGSRLTVL.

This clonotype was seen more than once but under ten times. It is unclear where the CDR3 begins or ends on the DNA, so no DNA is shown, and the CDR3 is as TCRdb lists it. The rearrangement links TRBV27 to TRBJ2-5; TRBD1 reflects the table's D call only, with no check against the DNA. Per the germline V gene, CDR1 is MNHEY and CDR2 is SMNVEV (reference sequence). Inclusive of both ends, the CDR3 amounts to 15 amino acids. The CDR3: CASSSSGQGEETQYF.

This sequence joins TRBV6-1 and TRBJ2-1; 13 bases fit TRBD2. The CDR3 is 15 residues long. The germline V gene encodes CDR1 MNHNS and CDR2 SASEGT. V lost 6 bases and J lost 10; bases outside the gene matches: 9. The CDR3 nucleotides are TGTGCCAGCAGAGGTACTAGCGGGAGGGCCGGAGAGCAGTTCTTC. Translated, it gives CASRGTSGRAGEQFF.

There are a few counts of this clonotype. The V and J genes are TRBV12-3 or TRBV12-4 and TRBJ2-1; 14 bases line up with TRBD2. Losses at the gene ends were 5 bases for V and 4 bases for J; bases not matched to a gene: 1. The CDR3 contains 15 residues. DNA of the CDR3: TGTGCCAGCAGTGGGACTAGCGGGAGATACAATGAGCAGTTCTTC. The encoded protein is CASSGTSGRYNEQFF.

This clonotype was seen only a few times. The chain uses TRBV5-1 and TRBJ2-5; D is possibly TRBD2 (6 bases). This CDR3 has 16 residues. V gave up 0 bases and J gave up 5 bases, with 17 bases separating them. The germline V gene encodes CDR1 SGHRS and CDR2 YFSETQ. The CDR3 DNA sequence: TGCGCCAGCAGCTTGGATGTTCAGGGAGGCGGGGAGACCCAGTACTTC. Translating it yields CASSLDVQGGGETQYF.

This clonotype was observed a few times. The chain employs TRBV11-3 and TRBJ2-3; either TRBD1 or TRBD2 may supply D (5 bases each). V lost 1 base and J lost 3, with 11 bases in between. CDR3 length: 15 residues. Germline V gene data show CDR1 as SGHNT and CDR2 as YENEEA. This CDR3 reads CASSLAGTLTDTQYF. In DNA, the CDR3 is TGTGCCAGCAGCTTAGCCGGGACGCTAACAGATACGCAGTATTTT.

This clonotype was counted between two and nine times. This chain uses TRBV6-5 with TRBJ2-1; 9 bases agree with TRBD1. This CDR3 has 14 amino acids. Germline loops: CDR1 MNHEY, CDR2 SVGAGI. V lost 4 bases and J lost 9; bases outside the gene matches: 7. The CDR3 bases are TGTGCCAGCAGTTTCGGGGACAGGGTACGTGAGCAGTTCTTC. Translation gives CASSFGDRVREQFF.

This sequence joins TRBV19 and TRBJ2-7, with D possibly TRBD1 on 6 matching bases. There are 13 residues in the CDR3. The V gene's germline CDR1 is LNHDA and CDR2 SQIVND (reference sequence). The V end lost 6 bases, the J end lost 4 bases, and 13 bases lay between the germline ends. The CDR3 DNA sequence: TGTGCCAGTAGGATGACAGGCAATTACGAGCAGTACTTC. Its protein is CASRMTGNYEQYF.

This clonotype was seen more than once but under ten times. CDR3 loop: CASSGYRRYGGVHTDTQYF. DNA for the CDR3: TGTGCCAGCAGTGGTTACCGTCGATATGGCGGAGTGCATACAGATACGCAGTATTTT. The genes are TRBV25-1 and TRBJ2-3; no definite D call. CDR1 is MGHDK and CDR2 is SYGVNS in the germline V gene. There are 19 residues in the CDR3. V lost 4 bases, J lost 3 bases, and 26 bases lay in between. Full variable domain (rest looked up from reference TRBV25-1 and TRBJ2-3): EADIYQTPRYLVIGTGKKITLECSQTMGHDKMYWYQQDPGMELHLIHYSYGVNSTEKGDLSSESTVSRIRTEHFPLTLESARPSHTSQYLCASSGYRRYGGVHTDTQYFGPGTRLTVL.

This clonotype came up a few times. The gene calls are TRBV7-9 and TRBJ1-2; 12 nucleotides match TRBD1. CDR1 SEHNR and CDR2 FQNEAQ come from the germline V gene (reference sequence). V trimming: 2 bases; J trimming: 6 bases; junction bases outside the gene matches: 7. There are 16 residues in the CDR3. The CDR3 is CASSLTTGQGANGYTF. DNA for the CDR3: TGTGCCAGCAGCTTAACTACGGGACAGGGGGCTAATGGCTACACCTTC.

The chain is built from TRBV28 and TRBJ2-7; 8 bases align to TRBD1. From germline, CDR1 is MDHEN and CDR2 SYDVKM. The CDR3 totals 13 residues. J was trimmed by 2 bases and V by 6 bases; bases with no gene match: 3. The DNA for the CDR3 is TGTGCCAGCAGGCCAGGGGGCCCCTACGAGCAGTACTTC. Translating it yields CASRPGGPYEQYF.

This clonotype was recorded a few times. This rearrangement joins TRBV7-2 to TRBJ2-7, with 7 bases fitting TRBD1. The CDR3 runs 14 residues. CDR1 is SGHTA, CDR2 FQGNSA, per germline. The V gene end was trimmed by 4 bases and the J gene end by 5 bases; junction bases not matched to a gene: 8. Here the CDR3 reads CASSSTKQGNEQYF. CDR3 bases: TGTGCCAGCAGCTCAACCAAACAGGGGAACGAGCAGTACTTC.